This T cell receptor (beta chain) comes out of a study of blood T cell repertoires in COVID-19. Overall study: PBMCs, B-cell-depleted T cells, or T cells were the source of the cDNA or gDNA that made up the material.

Germline-derived CDR1 and CDR2 are KGHSH and LQKENI. V gave up 2 bases and J gave up 7 bases; unmatched junction bases: 2. The CDR3 has 15 amino acids. Assay: immunoSEQ multiplex PCR; the TCRdb copy retains only in-frame clones and omits some. The data show under 350,000 clones, approximately 86% seen once. This clone was recorded once. This chain links TRBV18 with TRBJ2-1; 13 nucleotides align to TRBD2. This receptor was identified in a middle-aged woman with acute COVID-19. The sequencing input was PBMCs or T cells enriched from blood (not recorded which). The CDR3 DNA follows: TGTGCCAGCTCACCAACGACTAGCGGGAGGAATGAGCAGTTCTTC. It encodes CASSPTTSGRNEQFF.